These 9 T cell receptor beta chains were sequenced from one sample in a study of blood T cell repertoires in COVID-19. Repertoires were generated with immunoSEQ multiplex PCR, while TCRdb's copy carries only in-frame clones and drops some. The sample contains tens of thousands of clones, around 83% of which appear only once. Material for sequencing was peripheral blood. The receptor source for this set is a man aged 25 to 40 with COVID-19, enrolled during active disease.

In this sample, this clone turned up once. V and J are TRBV7-2 and TRBJ1-2; D is possibly TRBD1 (5 bases). The CDR3 has 13 residues. The germline V gene encodes CDR1 SGHTA and CDR2 FQGNSA. Trimming left V 1 base short and J 7 bases short, with 10 bases between. The DNA of the CDR3 is TGTGCCAGCAGCTTAGGGGGCCCTGGTGGCTACACCTTC. Its protein product is CASSLGGPGGYTF. The variable domain in full, completed from reference TRBV7-2 and TRBJ1-2, reads GAGVSQSPSNKVTEKGKDVELRCDPISGHTALYWYRQSLGQGLEFLIYFQGNSAPDKSGLPSDRFSAERTGGSVSTLTIQRTQQEDSAVYLCASSLGGPGGYTFGSGTRLTVV.

CDR3 nucleotide sequence: TGTGCCAGTGACACGGCGGGTCCCGGGGAGCTGTTTTTT. It translates to CASDTAGPGELFF. The chain couples TRBV19 to TRBJ2-2; possibly TRBD2 for D (5 bases). This CDR3 is built from 13 residues. V was pared by 8 bases and J by 6 bases, with 13 bases between. Germline CDR1 and CDR2: LNHDA and SQIVND (reference sequence).

The V call is TRBV3-1 (or the pseudogene TRBV3-2), the J call TRBJ2-1, with 7 bases identical to TRBD2. This CDR3 region has 14 residues. The germline V gene encodes CDR1 LGHDT and CDR2 YNNKEL (reference sequence). With V trimmed by 4 bases and J by 5 bases, 5 bases remained unmatched. CDR3 nucleotides: TGTGCCAGCAGCCGGGGGGGACTCCACAATGAGCAGTTCTTC. Translating gives CASSRGGLHNEQFF.

This sequence joins TRBV18 and TRBJ2-2; 8 bases line up with TRBD2. The CDR3 contains 15 residues. The germline CDR1 and CDR2 sequences are KGHSH and LQKENI. Trimming removed 11 bases from V and 0 bases from J; junction bases left unmatched: 8. In nucleotides, the CDR3 is TGTGCCGGCCGGCGGGGGGACACGAACACCGGGGAGCTGTTTTTT. Encoded protein: CAGRRGDTNTGELFF.

V usage is TRBV4-1 and J usage is TRBJ2-7, with a tentative D call TRBD2 (5 bases). This CDR3 is built from 12 residues. Trimming removed 4 bases at V and 5 bases at J, with 9 bases between. CDR1 MGHRA and CDR2 YSYEKL come from the germline V gene. The CDR3 protein is CASSPYGDEQYF. As DNA, the CDR3 is TGCGCCAGCAGCCCCTACGGGGACGAGCAGTACTTC.

This clone is large by share. The chain is built from TRBV19 and TRBJ2-5, with 8 nucleotides matching TRBD2. This CDR3 spans 13 amino acids. The V gene end was trimmed by 5 bases and the J gene end by 9 bases; junction bases not matched to a gene: 8. The germline CDR1 and CDR2 sequences are LNHDA and SQIVND (reference sequence). This CDR3 reads CASSGWDGGAQYF. The CDR3 coding sequence is TGTGCCAGTAGTGGATGGGACGGGGGGGCCCAGTACTTC.

V is TRBV28 and J is TRBJ2-7; a possible D gene is TRBD2 (6 bases). V shed 3 bases and J shed 3 bases, with 9 bases lying between them. The germline gives CDR1 MDHEN, CDR2 SYDVKM. The CDR3 totals 13 residues. The CDR3 DNA reads as TGTGCCAGCAGTTTGGGGGGTAACTACGAGCAGTACTTC. It translates to CASSLGGNYEQYF. Full variable domain (missing parts from reference TRBV28 and TRBJ2-7): DVKVTQSSRYLVKRTGEKVFLECVQDMDHENMFWYRQDPGLGLRLIYFSYDVKMKEKGDIPEGYSVSREKKERFSLILESASTNQTSMYLCASSLGGNYEQYFGPGTRLTVT.

The V gene is TRBV6-5, the J gene TRBJ1-2, with 7 bases aligning to TRBD1. CDR1 is MNHEY and CDR2 is SVGAGI in the germline V gene. There are 13 residues in the CDR3. The junction had 8 bases not matched to a gene; V was cut back by 8 bases and J by 5 bases. The CDR3 here is CASSRGTVYGYTF. The CDR3 region has the DNA TGTGCCAGCTCGCGCGGGACAGTTTATGGCTACACCTTC.

In its sample, this clone was seen a few times. The rearrangement uses TRBV2 and TRBJ1-2; D is unresolved. Trimming left V 7 bases short and J 0 bases short, with 12 bases between. The CDR3 has 14 residues. Germline V gene lookup returns CDR1 SNHLY and CDR2 FYNNEI. The CDR3 nucleotides are TGTGCCAGCATGAACCGTGAGTCTAACTATGGCTACACCTTC. It yields the protein CASMNRESNYGYTF.